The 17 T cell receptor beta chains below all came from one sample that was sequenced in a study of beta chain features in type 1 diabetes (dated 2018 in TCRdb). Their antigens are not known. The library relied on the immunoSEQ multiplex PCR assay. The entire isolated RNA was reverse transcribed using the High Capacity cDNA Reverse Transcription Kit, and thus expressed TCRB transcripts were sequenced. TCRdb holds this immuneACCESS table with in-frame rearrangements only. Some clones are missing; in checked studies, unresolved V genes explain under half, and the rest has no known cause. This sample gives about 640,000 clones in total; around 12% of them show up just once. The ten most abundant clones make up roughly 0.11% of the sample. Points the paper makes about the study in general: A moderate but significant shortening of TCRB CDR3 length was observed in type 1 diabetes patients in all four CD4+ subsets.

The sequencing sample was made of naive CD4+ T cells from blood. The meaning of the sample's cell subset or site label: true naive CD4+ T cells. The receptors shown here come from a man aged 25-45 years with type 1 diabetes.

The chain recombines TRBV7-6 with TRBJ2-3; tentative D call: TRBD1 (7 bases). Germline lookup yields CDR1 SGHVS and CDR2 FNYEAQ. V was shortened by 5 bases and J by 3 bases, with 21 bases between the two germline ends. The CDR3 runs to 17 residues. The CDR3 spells CASSPRPQGGQTDTQYF. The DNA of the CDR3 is TGTGCCAGCAGCCCCCGACCGCAGGGGGGTCAAACAGATACGCAGTATTTT.

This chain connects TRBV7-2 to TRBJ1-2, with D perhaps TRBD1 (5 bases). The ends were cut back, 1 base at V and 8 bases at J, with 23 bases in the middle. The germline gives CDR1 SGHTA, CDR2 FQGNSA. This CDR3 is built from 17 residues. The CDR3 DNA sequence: TGTGCCAGCAGCTTAGGTGGTGCAGGGAATTCAATGGAGGGCTACACCTTC. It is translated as CASSLGGAGNSMEGYTF.

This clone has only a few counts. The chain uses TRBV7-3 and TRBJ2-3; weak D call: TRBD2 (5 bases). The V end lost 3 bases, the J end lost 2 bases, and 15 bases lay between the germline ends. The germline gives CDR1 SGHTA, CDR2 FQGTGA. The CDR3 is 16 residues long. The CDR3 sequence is CASSLIRTPSTDTQYF. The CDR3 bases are TGTGCCAGCAGCTTGATACGGACTCCTTCCACAGATACGCAGTATTTT.

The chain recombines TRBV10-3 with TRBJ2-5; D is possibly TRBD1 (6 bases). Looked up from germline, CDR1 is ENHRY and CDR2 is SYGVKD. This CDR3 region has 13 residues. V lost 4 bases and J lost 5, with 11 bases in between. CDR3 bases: TGTGCCATCAGTGCAGGGGTCCCGGAGACCCAGTACTTC. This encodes CAISAGVPETQYF.

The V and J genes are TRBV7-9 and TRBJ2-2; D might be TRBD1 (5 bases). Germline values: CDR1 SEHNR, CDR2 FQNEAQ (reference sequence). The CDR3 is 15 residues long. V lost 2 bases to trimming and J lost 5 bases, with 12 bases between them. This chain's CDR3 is CASSLQQGVTGELFF. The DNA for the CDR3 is TGTGCCAGCAGCTTACAGCAGGGCGTAACCGGGGAGCTGTTTTTT. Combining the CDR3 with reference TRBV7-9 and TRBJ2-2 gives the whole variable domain DTGVSQNPRHKITKRGQNVTFRCDPISEHNRLYWYRQTLGQGPEFLTYFQNEAQLEKSRLLSDRFSAERPKGSFSTLEIQRTEQGDSAMYLCASSLQQGVTGELFFGEGSRLTVL.

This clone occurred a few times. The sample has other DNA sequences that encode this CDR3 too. This CDR3 is CASSLASSYNSPLHF. CDR3 sequence (DNA): TGTGCCAGCAGCTTAGCTAGCTCCTATAATTCACCCCTCCACTTT. The chain carries TRBV7-2 and TRBJ1-6; D gene unclear. This CDR3 is built from 15 residues. Germline CDR1 SGHTA, CDR2 FQGNSA. V dropped 0 bases and J dropped 0 bases, with 3 bases sitting between them.

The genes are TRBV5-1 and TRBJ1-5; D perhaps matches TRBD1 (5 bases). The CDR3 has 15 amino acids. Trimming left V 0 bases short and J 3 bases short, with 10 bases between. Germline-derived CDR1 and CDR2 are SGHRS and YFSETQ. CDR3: CASSLDWGPNQPQHF. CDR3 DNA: TGCGCCAGCAGCTTGGATTGGGGACCCAATCAGCCCCAGCATTTT.

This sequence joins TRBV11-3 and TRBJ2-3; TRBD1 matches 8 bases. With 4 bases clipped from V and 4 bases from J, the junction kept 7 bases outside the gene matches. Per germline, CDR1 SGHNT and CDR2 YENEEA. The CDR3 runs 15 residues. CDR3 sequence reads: CASSSGQGAADTQYF. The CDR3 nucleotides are TGTGCCAGCAGCTCGGGGCAGGGGGCCGCAGATACGCAGTATTTT.

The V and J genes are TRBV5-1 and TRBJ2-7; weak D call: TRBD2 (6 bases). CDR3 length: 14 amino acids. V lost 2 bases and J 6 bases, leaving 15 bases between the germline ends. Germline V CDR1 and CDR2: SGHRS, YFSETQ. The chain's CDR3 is CASSFGGLSPEQYF. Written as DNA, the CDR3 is TGCGCCAGCAGCTTTGGAGGGCTCTCTCCCGAGCAGTACTTC. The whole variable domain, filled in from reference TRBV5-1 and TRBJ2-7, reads KAGVTQTPRYLIKTRGQQVTLSCSPISGHRSVSWYQQTPGQGLQFLFEYFSETQRNKGNFPGRFSGRQFSNSRSEMNVSTLELGDSALYLCASSFGGLSPEQYFGPGTRLTVT.

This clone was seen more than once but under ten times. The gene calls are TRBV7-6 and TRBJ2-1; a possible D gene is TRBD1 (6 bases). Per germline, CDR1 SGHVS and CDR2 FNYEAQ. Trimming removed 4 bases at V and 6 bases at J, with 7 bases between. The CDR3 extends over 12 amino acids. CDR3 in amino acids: CASSSQGNEQFF. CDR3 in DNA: TGTGCCAGCAGCTCACAGGGCAATGAGCAGTTCTTC.

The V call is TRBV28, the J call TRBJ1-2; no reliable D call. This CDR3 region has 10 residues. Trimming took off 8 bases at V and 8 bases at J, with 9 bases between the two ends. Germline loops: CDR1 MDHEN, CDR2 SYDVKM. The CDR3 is CASGRIGYTF. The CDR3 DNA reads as TGTGCCAGCGGCCGGATCGGCTACACCTTC.

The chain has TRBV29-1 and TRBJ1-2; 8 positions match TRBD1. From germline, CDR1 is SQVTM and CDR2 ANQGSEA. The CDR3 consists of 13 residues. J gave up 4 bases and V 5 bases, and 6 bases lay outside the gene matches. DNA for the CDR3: TGCAGCGTTAACCCCGGACAGGGCTATGGCTACACCTTC. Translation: CSVNPGQGYGYTF.

CDR3 coding DNA: TGTGCCAGCAGTGCCACAGGGAGGGTCTACAATGAGCAGTTCTTC. Amino acid sequence: CASSATGRVYNEQFF. This rearrangement joins TRBV25-1 to TRBJ2-1, with D perhaps matching TRBD2 (7 bases). With 4 bases removed from V and 3 bases from J, the gap between germline ends came to 13 bases. Germline assignment: CDR1 MGHDK and CDR2 SYGVNS. The length of the CDR3 is 15 residues.

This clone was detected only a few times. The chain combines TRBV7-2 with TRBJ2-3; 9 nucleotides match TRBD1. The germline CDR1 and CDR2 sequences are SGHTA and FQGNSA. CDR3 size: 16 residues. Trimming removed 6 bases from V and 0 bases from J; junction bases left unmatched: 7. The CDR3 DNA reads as TGTGCCAGCAGACAACCCGGGACAGGGAGCACAGATACGCAGTATTTT. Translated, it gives CASRQPGTGSTDTQYF.

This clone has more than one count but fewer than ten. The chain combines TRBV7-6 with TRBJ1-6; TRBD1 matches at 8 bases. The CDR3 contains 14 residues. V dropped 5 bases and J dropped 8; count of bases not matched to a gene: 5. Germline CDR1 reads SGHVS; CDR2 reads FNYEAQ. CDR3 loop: CASSAGQGYSPLHF. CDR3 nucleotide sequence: TGTGCCAGCAGCGCCGGACAGGGCTATTCACCCCTCCACTTT.

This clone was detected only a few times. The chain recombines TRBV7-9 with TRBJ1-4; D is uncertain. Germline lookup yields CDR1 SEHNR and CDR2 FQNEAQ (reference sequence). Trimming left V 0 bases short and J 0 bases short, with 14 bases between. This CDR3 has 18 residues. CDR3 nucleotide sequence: TGTGCCAGCAGCTTAGCGTTGGGAACCTCTGCAACTAATGAAAAACTGTTTTTT. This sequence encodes CASSLALGTSATNEKLFF.

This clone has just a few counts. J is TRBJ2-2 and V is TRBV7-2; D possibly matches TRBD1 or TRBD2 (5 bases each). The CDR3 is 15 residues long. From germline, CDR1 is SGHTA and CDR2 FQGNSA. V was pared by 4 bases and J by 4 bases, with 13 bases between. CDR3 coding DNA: TGTGCCAGCAGCTCAGGGAGTTTGGGCACCGGGGAGCTGTTTTTT. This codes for CASSSGSLGTGELFF.